This TCR beta chain was obtained from a study of blood T cell repertoires in COVID-19. Profiling relied on immunoSEQ multiplex PCR, and the TCRdb table lists in-frame clones only, not all of them. The sample comprises 70,000 to 95,000 clones, 82% of which are singletons, and 21% rests with the top ten. The CDR3 has 15 amino acids. The ends were cut back, 0 bases at V and 4 bases at J, with 11 bases in the middle. CDR1 is SGDLS and CDR2 is YYNGEE in the germline V gene. The sequence came from a human donor in a cohort sampled during active COVID-19. This chain uses TRBV9 with TRBJ1-3; D possibly corresponds to TRBD1 (6 bases). Sequencing was carried out using peripheral blood. In DNA, the CDR3 is TGTGCCAGCAGCGTAGTACCAGGGGCAGGAAACACCATATATTTT. Translation gives CASSVVPGAGNTIYF.